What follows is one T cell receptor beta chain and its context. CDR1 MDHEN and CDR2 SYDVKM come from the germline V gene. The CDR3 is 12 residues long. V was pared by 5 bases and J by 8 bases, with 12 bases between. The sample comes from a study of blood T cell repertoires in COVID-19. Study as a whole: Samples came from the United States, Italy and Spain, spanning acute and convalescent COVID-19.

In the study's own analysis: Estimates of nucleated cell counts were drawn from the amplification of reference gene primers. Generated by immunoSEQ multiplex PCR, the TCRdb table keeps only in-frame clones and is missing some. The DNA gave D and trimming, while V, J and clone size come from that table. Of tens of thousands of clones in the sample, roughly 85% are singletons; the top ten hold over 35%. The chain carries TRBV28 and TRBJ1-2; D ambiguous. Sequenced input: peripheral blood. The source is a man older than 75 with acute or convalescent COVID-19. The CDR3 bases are TGTGCCAGCAGTGAAAGACACCCAGGCTACACCTTC. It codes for CASSERHPGYTF.